This passage covers 9 T cell receptor beta chains from one sample sequenced in a study of PD-1 blockade in classical Hodgkin lymphoma. TCRdb's table, derived via immunoSEQ multiplex PCR, lists solely in-frame clones and lacks some. Of about 12,000 clones in the sample, more than 65% were seen once. Relapses following autologous stem cell transplantation were seen in all patients, with brentuximab vedotin exposure varying. The study purified CD4+ T cells from thawed PBMCs using magnetic negative selection. The specimen comprised CD4+ T cells from blood, sampled at baseline. These receptors all stem from a human donor with classical Hodgkin lymphoma.

V and J are TRBV6-6 and TRBJ1-6, with 10 bases aligning to TRBD1. Germline assignment: CDR1 MNHNY and CDR2 SVGAGI (reference sequence). V shed 4 bases and J 7 bases; nucleotides not matched to a gene: 7. This CDR3 has 16 residues. The CDR3 region is CASSLAPGQGNSPLHF. CDR3 DNA sequence: TGTGCCAGCAGTTTGGCTCCGGGACAGGGGAATTCACCCCTCCACTTT.

The V gene is TRBV11-2, the J gene TRBJ2-1; possible D gene TRBD1, 5 bases. Germline values: CDR1 SGHAT, CDR2 FQNNGV. CDR3 length equals 14 residues. Trimming took 0 bases from V and 3 from J, leaving 6 bases between them. The CDR3 spells CASSLDRVYNEQFF. The CDR3, as DNA: TGTGCCAGCAGCTTAGACAGGGTCTACAATGAGCAGTTCTTC.

V usage is TRBV6-6 and J usage is TRBJ1-3; D perhaps matches TRBD1 (5 bases). This CDR3 has 16 amino acids. Germline CDR1 and CDR2: MNHNY and SVGAGI (reference sequence). Trimming removed 2 bases at V and 0 bases at J, with 11 bases between. The CDR3 region is CASSYATAISGNTIYF. The CDR3 coding sequence is TGTGCCAGCAGTTACGCGACAGCGATCTCTGGAAACACCATATATTTT.

The chain is built from TRBV6-6 and TRBJ1-5; 8 bases match TRBD1. The germline gives CDR1 MNHNY, CDR2 SVGAGI (reference sequence). This CDR3 contains 16 residues. With 0 bases clipped from V and 0 bases from J, the junction kept 1 base outside the gene matches. This CDR3 reads CASSYSGTGSNQPQHF. The CDR3 nucleotides are TGTGCCAGCAGTTACTCGGGGACAGGTAGCAATCAGCCCCAGCATTTT.

CDR3 residues: CAIRQTGGAVEQFF. CDR3 DNA sequence: TGTGCCATCAGGCAAACAGGGGGGGCCGTTGAGCAGTTCTTC. This chain uses TRBV10-3 with TRBJ2-1; the D gene is possibly TRBD1 (8 bases). Between the trimmed V and J ends, which lost 6 bases and 9 bases, there was a span of 18 bases. Germline assignment: CDR1 ENHRY and CDR2 SYGVKD. CDR3 size: 14 residues.

The chain couples TRBV6-6 to TRBJ1-2; no definite D call. Trimming pared 0 bases from V and 7 bases from J, leaving 12 bases between. Germline V CDR1 and CDR2: MNHNY, SVGAGI (reference sequence). The CDR3 totals 14 residues. As DNA, the CDR3 is TGTGCCAGCAGTTACTCCGGACCCCTCGGTGGCTACACCTTC. It encodes CASSYSGPLGGYTF.

This clone was found a few times. The chain is built from TRBV9 and TRBJ1-2; 7 nucleotides align to TRBD1. Per the germline V gene, CDR1 is SGDLS and CDR2 is YYNGEE. The CDR3 is 16 amino acids. V lost 3 bases, J lost 4 bases, and 12 bases stayed unmatched. CDR3 bases: TGTGCCAGCAGCGGTTACAGGGGTCGCATACTCTATGGCTACACCTTC. Amino acid sequence: CASSGYRGRILYGYTF.

V is TRBV5-1 and J is TRBJ2-1; possibly TRBD1 for D (6 bases). This CDR3 comprises 13 residues. Germline lookup yields CDR1 SGHRS and CDR2 YFSETQ. The V end was cut by 5 bases, the J end by 4 bases, with 10 bases between. The CDR3 nucleotides read TGCGCCAGCAGGACAGACAGGTACAATGAGCAGTTCTTC. Its protein is CASRTDRYNEQFF. The full variable domain, with the rest looked up from reference TRBV5-1 and TRBJ2-1, is KAGVTQTPRYLIKTRGQQVTLSCSPISGHRSVSWYQQTPGQGLQFLFEYFSETQRNKGNFPGRFSGRQFSNSRSEMNVSTLELGDSALYLCASRTDRYNEQFFGPGTRLTVL.

The chain has TRBV5-1 and TRBJ1-4, with D unclear. The length of the CDR3 is 12 residues. Trimming took 0 bases from V and 6 from J, leaving 3 bases between them. Germline values: CDR1 SGHRS, CDR2 YFSETQ. In nucleotides, the CDR3 is TGCGCCAGCAGCTTGGATGATGAAAAACTGTTTTTT. It is translated as CASSLDDEKLFF.